These 4 T cell receptor beta chains originate from one sample sequenced in a study of shared clonotypes between healthy human individuals (dated by TCRdb to between 2020 and 2021). CD8 naive samples were obtained by positive selection for CCR7 among CD45RO-negative cells, yielding a CD45RA+CCR7+ population from which TemRA cells were excluded. Libraries were prepared through the immunoSEQ multiplex PCR assay. TCRdb provides this immuneACCESS table in a form limited to in-frame rearrangements. Some clones are lacking; in checked studies, under half of them reflect an unresolved V gene, and why the rest are absent is not known. This sample is represented by millions of clones; about 95% of them were singletons. The ten largest clones add up to 0.85% to 1.2% of the sample. Source material: naive CD8+ T cells sorted from blood. In the paper's terms, the cell subset or site label means: CD45RA+CCR7+. The receptors were gathered from a man between 18 and 35 years old in good health.

The genes are TRBV5-1 and TRBJ2-7; a possible D gene is TRBD2 (6 bases). The germline CDR1 and CDR2 sequences are SGHRS and YFSETQ. Trimming took off 4 bases at V and 2 bases at J, with 16 bases between the two ends. The CDR3 covers 15 residues. DNA of the CDR3: TGCGCCAGCAGCGTTGAAGCGGGTTTCGCCTACGAGCAGTACTTC. This translates into CASSVEAGFAYEQYF.

This chain links TRBV7-6 with TRBJ1-2; TRBD1 aligns across 7 bases. Germline V gene sequence: CDR1 SGHVS, CDR2 FNYEAQ. This CDR3 region has 18 residues. The trim removed 0 bases at V and 8 bases at J, leaving 18 bases unmatched. Here the CDR3 reads CASSLAIEGVTGYGGYTF. CDR3 coding DNA: TGTGCCAGCAGCTTAGCGATCGAGGGGGTGACAGGGTATGGCGGCTACACCTTC.

The V gene is TRBV2, the J gene TRBJ1-2; possibly TRBD1 for D (6 bases). CDR3 length: 15 residues. The V gene lost 6 bases and the J gene lost 4 bases, with 18 bases spanning the gap. CDR1 is SNHLY and CDR2 is FYNNEI in the germline V gene. CDR3 in amino acids: CASSGEGGIPYGYTF. The CDR3 DNA sequence: TGTGCCAGCAGCGGTGAAGGGGGGATTCCCTATGGCTACACCTTC. Together with reference TRBV2 and TRBJ1-2, the CDR3 gives the full variable domain: EPEVTQTPSHQVTQMGQEVILRCVPISNHLYFYWYRQILGQKVEFLVSFYNNEISEKSEIFDDQFSVERPDGSNFTLKIRSTKLEDSAMYFCASSGEGGIPYGYTFGSGTRLTVV.

On this clone itself: Just one base apart from a much larger clone, this may be a read error. Other DNA sequences from this sample encode an identical CDR3 as well. The genes are TRBV7-3 and TRBJ2-7; D remains unclear. In germline, CDR1 is SGHTA, CDR2 FQGTGA. This CDR3 region has 13 residues. Trimming took off 2 bases at V and 1 base at J, with 6 bases between the two ends. CDR3 loop: CASSLDVSYEQYF. The DNA of the CDR3 is TGTGCCAGCAGCTTAGACGTTTCCTACGAGCAGTACTTC.